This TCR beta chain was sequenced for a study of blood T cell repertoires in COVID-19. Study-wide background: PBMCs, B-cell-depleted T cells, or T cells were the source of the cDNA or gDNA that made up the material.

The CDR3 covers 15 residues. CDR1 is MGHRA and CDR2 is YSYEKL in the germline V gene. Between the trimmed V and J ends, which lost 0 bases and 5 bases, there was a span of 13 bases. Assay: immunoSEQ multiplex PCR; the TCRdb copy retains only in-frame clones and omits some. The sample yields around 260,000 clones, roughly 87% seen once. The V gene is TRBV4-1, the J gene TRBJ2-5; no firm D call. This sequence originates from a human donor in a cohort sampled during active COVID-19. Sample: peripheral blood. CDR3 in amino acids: CASSQDGSTSETQYF. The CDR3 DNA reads TGCGCCAGCAGCCAAGATGGGTCGACTTCTGAGACCCAGTACTTC.